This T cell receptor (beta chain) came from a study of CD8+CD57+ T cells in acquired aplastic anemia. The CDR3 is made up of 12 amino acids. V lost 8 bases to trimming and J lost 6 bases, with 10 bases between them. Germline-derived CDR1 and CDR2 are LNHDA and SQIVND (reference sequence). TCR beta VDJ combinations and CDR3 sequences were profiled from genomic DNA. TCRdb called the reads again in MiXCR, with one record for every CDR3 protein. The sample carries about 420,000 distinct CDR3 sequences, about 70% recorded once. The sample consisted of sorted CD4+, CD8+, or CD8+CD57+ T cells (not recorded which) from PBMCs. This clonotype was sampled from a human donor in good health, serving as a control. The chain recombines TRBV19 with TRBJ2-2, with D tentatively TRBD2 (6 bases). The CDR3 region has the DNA TGTGCCAGTGGAGTAGCGGCCGGGGAGCTGTTTTTT. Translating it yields CASGVAAGELFF.